This T cell receptor beta chain was obtained from a study of T cell changes during pregnancy in multiple sclerosis. TCRdb's copy holds only in-frame clones and misses some; the assay was immunoSEQ multiplex PCR. The profile shows roughly 40,000 clones, roughly 87% of them singletons. The CDR3 consists of 14 residues. V gave up 2 bases and J gave up 1 base, with 8 bases separating them. Looked up from germline, CDR1 is SGHTA and CDR2 is FQGNSA. This clone was detected once. This sample comprised CD4+ T cells from peripheral blood mononuclear cells, obtained after pregnancy. This chain uses TRBV7-2 with TRBJ1-1; D is unresolved. This TCR came from a female donor with multiple sclerosis, enrolled in a pregnancy study. The CDR3 loop is CASSLKAGNTEAFF. CDR3 DNA sequence: TGTGCCAGCAGCTTAAAGGCAGGGAACACTGAAGCTTTCTTT.